These T cell receptor beta chains were read from a single sample in a study of vaccination effects on CD4 cells after COVID-19. What these receptors recognize is not known. Method: immunoSEQ multiplex PCR; TCRdb's copy keeps in-frame clones and lacks some. The sample yields about 73,000 clones, roughly 75% seen once. The sequences come from CD4+ T cells from PBMCs cultured without peptide, collected after COVID-19 vaccination. The receptors stem from a human donor who received a COVID-19 vaccine. Both conserved end residues are part of each CDR3. A D gene is named only where the DNA matches it firmly. Only some rows state a clone size, as once, few, many or a class for expanded clones.

J gene	clone size	V gene	D gene	CDR3 protein	CDR3 DNA
TRBJ2-1	-	TRBV25-1	TRBD1	CASSEYQSRGRKNEQFF	TGTGCCAGCAGTGAATACCAGAGCAGGGGGCGGAAGAATGAGCAGTTCTTC
TRBJ2-1	-	TRBV6-5	-	CASSLYNEQFF	TGTGCCAGCAGTTTGTACAATGAGCAGTTCTTC
TRBJ1-2	-	TRBV5-1	TRBD1	CASSIGQGDGYTF	TGCGCCAGCAGCATAGGACAGGGGGATGGCTACACCTTC
TRBJ2-1	-	TRBV7-8	-	CASSLAGVLDHNEQFF	TGTGCCAGCAGCTTAGCCGGGGTCCTCGACCACAATGAGCAGTTCTTC
TRBJ2-1	-	TRBV2	-	CASTVDRGTYNEQFF	TGTGCCAGCACCGTCGACAGAGGGACCTACAATGAGCAGTTCTTC
TRBJ2-1	-	TRBV7-3	TRBD2	CASSPIAGQGYNEQFF	TGTGCCAGCAGCCCCATAGCGGGGCAAGGGTACAATGAGCAGTTCTTC
TRBJ2-3	-	TRBV5-5	-	CASSLDRVASDTQYF	TGTGCCAGCAGCTTGGACAGGGTGGCGTCGGATACGCAGTATTTT
TRBJ1-5	-	TRBV28	-	CASTDNNQPQHF	TGTGCCAGCACCGACAACAATCAGCCCCAGCATTTT
TRBJ1-6	-	TRBV19	-	CASFVIGDSPLHF	TGTGCCAGCTTTGTGATCGGAGACTCACCCCTCCACTTT
TRBJ1-1	-	TRBV19	-	CASRGLQASNTEAFF	TGTGCCAGTAGGGGCCTCCAGGCTTCGAACACTGAAGCTTTCTTT
TRBJ1-5	few	TRBV27	-	CASSVQGRFSNQPQHF	TGTGCCAGCAGTGTACAGGGAAGGTTTAGCAATCAGCCCCAGCATTTT
TRBJ2-1	-	TRBV9	-	CASSPADNEQFF	TGTGCCAGCAGCCCGGCGGATAATGAGCAGTTCTTC
TRBJ2-2	few	TRBV20-1	-	CSASDTGELFF	TGCAGTGCTAGTGACACCGGGGAGCTGTTTTTT
TRBJ2-1	-	TRBV5-1	TRBD1	CASSPRTGVYNEQFF	TGCGCCAGCAGCCCCCGGACAGGGGTTTACAATGAGCAGTTCTTC
TRBJ1-2	few	TRBV9	TRBD1	CASSERDRGWRGGYTF	TGTGCCAGCAGCGAGCGGGACAGGGGGTGGCGGGGCGGCTACACCTTC
TRBJ2-3	-	TRBV2	-	CASSVGDTQYF	TGTGCCAGCAGTGTTGGAGATACGCAGTATTTT
TRBJ2-1	few	TRBV7-2	-	CASSNPQYRGNEQFF	TGTGCCAGCAGCAATCCACAGTATCGGGGGAATGAGCAGTTCTTC
TRBJ1-6	-	TRBV3-1/TRBV3-2	-	CASSAERNNSPLHF	TGTGCCAGCAGTGCCGAGAGGAATAATTCACCCCTCCACTTT
TRBJ2-6	few	TRBV4-3	TRBD1	CASSASATGGSAGANVLTF	TGCGCCAGCAGCGCAAGCGCGACAGGGGGCAGCGCTGGGGCCAACGTCCTGACTTTC
TRBJ2-2	-	TRBV29-1	TRBD1	CSVLQGSNTGELFF	TGCAGCGTCCTACAGGGGTCGAACACCGGGGAGCTGTTTTTT
TRBJ2-5	once	TRBV7-8	-	CASSQQQAASTQYF	TGTGCCAGCAGCCAACAGCAGGCAGCCTCGACCCAGTACTTC
TRBJ2-5	-	TRBV9	-	CASSVSQAGRETQYF	TGTGCCAGCAGCGTAAGTCAGGCAGGAAGAGAGACCCAGTACTTC
TRBJ1-2	once	TRBV30	-	CAWDRIHGYTF	TGTGCCTGGGACAGGATACATGGCTACACCTTC
TRBJ2-3	-	TRBV6-6	TRBD2	CASSYGSGGVTDTQYF	TGTGCCAGCAGTTACGGTAGCGGGGGGGTAACAGATACGCAGTATTTT
TRBJ1-2	-	TRBV5-1	-	CASSWGQGSGYTF	TGCGCCAGCAGTTGGGGGCAGGGGTCTGGCTACACCTTC
TRBJ2-1	-	TRBV15	TRBD2	CATGALAGFQNEQFF	TGTGCCACCGGCGCCCTAGCGGGGTTCCAAAATGAGCAGTTCTTC
TRBJ2-2	-	TRBV5-1	-	CASSLATAYTGELFF	TGCGCCAGCAGCTTGGCCACCGCTTACACCGGGGAGCTGTTTTTT
TRBJ1-6	-	TRBV5-1	TRBD1	CASSLGQGDSPLHF	TGCGCCAGCAGCCTAGGACAGGGAGACTCACCCCTCCACTTT
TRBJ2-5	-	TRBV27	-	CASSQTREETQYF	TGTGCCAGCAGTCAGACGAGAGAGGAGACCCAGTACTTC
TRBJ2-3	-	TRBV5-1	-	CASSWGGTTDTQYF	TGCGCCAGCAGTTGGGGGGGCACCACAGATACGCAGTATTTT
TRBJ2-1	-	TRBV7-8	TRBD2	CASSPKLLGAGGHNEQFF	TGTGCCAGCAGCCCCAAGTTATTGGGGGCGGGGGGTCACAATGAGCAGTTCTTC
TRBJ1-2	-	TRBV27	TRBD1	CASSLSGTGAGGYTF	TGTGCCAGCAGTCTGAGCGGGACAGGGGCTGGTGGCTACACCTTC
TRBJ2-3	-	TRBV7-6	TRBD2	CASSSSGGLTDTQYF	TGTGCCAGCAGCTCTAGCGGGGGGTTAACAGATACGCAGTATTTT
TRBJ1-1	-	TRBV3-1/TRBV3-2	-	CASSRDASSGEAFF	TGTGCCAGCAGCCGGGACGCCTCGAGTGGTGAAGCTTTCTTT
TRBJ1-3	few	TRBV30	-	CAWSPDRTPGRNTIYF	TGTGCCTGGAGTCCCGACAGGACTCCTGGAAGGAACACCATATATTTT